The T cell receptor (beta chain) described here comes from a study of cytomegalovirus exposure and HLA in healthy donors. Amplification used 60 Vbeta primers and 13 Jbeta primers. Data came from immunoSEQ multiplex PCR; TCRdb stores just in-frame clones and leaves some out. The repertoire holds fewer than 70,000 clones, with around 66% as singletons. Germline V lookup: CDR1 KGHSH, CDR2 LQKENI. V trimming: 3 bases; J trimming: 5 bases; junction bases outside the gene matches: 7. The CDR3 is 15 residues long. The rearrangement joins TRBV18 to TRBJ2-5, with 9 bases that match TRBD2. The TCR was taken from a male donor in good health and CMV-seropositive. The sequencing input was PBMCs. CDR3 nucleotide sequence: TGTGCCAGCTCACCCGGGACTAGCTTTGGCGAGACCCAGTACTTC. Protein sequence: CASSPGTSFGETQYF.